A selection of T cell receptor beta chains follows, all from one sample in a study of glioma-infiltrating T cells. TCRdb re-called the multiplex PCR reads through MiXCR, storing one row per CDR3 protein. The sample carries 300,000 to 400,000 distinct CDR3 sequences, roughly 41% recorded once. The sequenced sample was glioma tissue, nonneoplastic brain tissue, or PBMCs (not recorded which). These receptors came from a human donor with low-grade glioma or glioblastoma, undergoing nonglioma brain surgery, or in good health (not recorded which). The CDR3 runs from the conserved cysteine through the conserved F or W.

v_gene | CDR3aa
TRBV25-1 | CASAQMQAGAFVYEQYF
TRBV14 | CASSQAYRGTEQFF
TRBV28 | CASSLSSPTNAYF
TRBV6-2/TRBV6-3 | CASSPEGAGNTEAFF
TRBV28 | CASSPWRGGKAYNEQFF
TRBV7-2 | CASSPRLADNNEQFF
TRBV6-1 | CASSRLGTGAYEQYF
TRBV7-9 | CASQRQGFYNEQFF
TRBV6-6 | CASSYQPKLNTEAFF
TRBV7-9 | CASSFRGGGTIYF
TRBV20-1 | CSARDLWGTGALGTDTQYF
TRBV7-9 | CASRGDGYEQYF
TRBV20-1 | CSARQGLANLAKNIQYF
TRBV6-6 | CASSYALAEITDTQYF
TRBV28 | CASRVSLAGVYEQYF
TRBV27 | CASSLYPGLGTEAFF
TRBV6-2/TRBV6-3 | CASSYSDSRAEAFF
TRBV12-3/TRBV12-4 | CASSSRGDGEAFF
TRBV6-1 | CATLLTATDTQYF
TRBV6-5 | CASSTGLAGYNEQFF
TRBV28 | CASGRQESPLHF
TRBV6-1 | CASNLAGRGVYEQYF
TRBV25-1 | CASSSTLGEEGTEAFF
TRBV6-2/TRBV6-3 | CASRLPSGRSINEQFF
TRBV7-2 | CASSPAGTGSHEQYF
TRBV7-2 | CASSLDEAEQFF
TRBV18 | CASSPTGTSGPYEQYF
TRBV7-2 | CASSPSLALSTDTQYF
TRBV3-1 | CASSQVPEGTQYF
TRBV15 | CATSRGVAEAFF
TRBV4-1 | CASSQENSRSYEQYF
TRBV9 | CASSVRTSGNTGELFF
TRBV28 | CASRGLAGASYNEQFF
TRBV11-2 | CASSPTGTTRNEQFF
TRBV12-3/TRBV12-4 | CASIRVNTEAFF
TRBV11-1 | CASSLYTSSYNEQFF
TRBV2 | CASSEVRPTDTQYF
TRBV6-2/TRBV6-3 | CASGRAGGETQYF
TRBV18 | CASSPIDRVYATNTEAFF
TRBV4-1 | CASSQESSRYYEQYF
TRBV20-1 | CSARDPTGGGVAGELFF
TRBV6-1 | CASIPGGPYNEQFF
TRBV12-3/TRBV12-4 | CASSLDGLSGGNNEQFF
TRBV6-1 | CASGAGGSDTQYF
TRBV7-6 | CASSLGVGGMDWDEQYF
TRBV28 | CASSFFPRVGVTYEQYF
TRBV7-3 | CASSHNSGSGDTQYF
TRBV28 | CASSTPTVSYEQYF
TRBV20-1 | CSARPLAPSTDTQYF
TRBV27 | CASSAGGSWNTEAFF
TRBV28 | CASLKGLAVNEQFF
TRBV28 | CASSLRLGQPQHF
TRBV7-2 | CASSSGTSGSREQYF
TRBV5-1 | CASSLMGSAEAFF
TRBV25-1 | CASSAHGGPTEAFF
TRBV20-1 | CSALQGSGSQYF
TRBV5-4 | CASSLAGTGLFDEQFF